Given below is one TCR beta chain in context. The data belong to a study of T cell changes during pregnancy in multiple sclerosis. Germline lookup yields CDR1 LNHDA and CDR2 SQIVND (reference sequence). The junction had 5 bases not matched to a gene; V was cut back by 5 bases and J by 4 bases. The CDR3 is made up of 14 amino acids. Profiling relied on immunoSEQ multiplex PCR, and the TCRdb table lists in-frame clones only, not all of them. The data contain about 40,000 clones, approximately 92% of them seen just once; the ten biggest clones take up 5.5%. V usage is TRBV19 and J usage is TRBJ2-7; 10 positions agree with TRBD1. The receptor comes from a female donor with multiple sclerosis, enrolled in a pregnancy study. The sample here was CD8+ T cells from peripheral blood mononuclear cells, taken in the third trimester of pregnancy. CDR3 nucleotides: TGTGCCAGTAGTCCGACAGGGGGCATGTACGAGCAGTACTTC. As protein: CASSPTGGMYEQYF.